Sequencing of this T cell receptor delta chain was carried out in a study of gamma-delta chains in newborns, infants, children. Overall study: Innate gammadelta T cells reportedly expand polyclonally right after birth, driven by microbial exposure, per the title.

This clone was detected a few times. Germline assignment: CDR1 TVYSNPD and CDR2 GDNSRS (reference sequence). The CDR3 spans 18 residues. Losses at the gene ends were 2 bases for V and 0 bases for J; bases not matched to a gene: 7. TCRdb made new clone calls on the reads using CATT. The sample carries about 5,700 delta-chain clones, approximately 0.4% recorded once. The material sequenced was blood. The receptor comes from a child who was a newborn, infant or young child, either healthy, febrile or measles-vaccinated (not recorded which). This chain links TRDV3 with TRDJ3; 10 positions match TRDD3. As DNA, the CDR3 is TGTGCCTTTGGTACTGGGGGATTTTTCTCCTGGGACACCCGACAGATGTTTTTC. Amino acid sequence: CAFGTGGFFSWDTRQMFF.